The clone carrying this TCR beta chain appeared a few times. The germline gives CDR1 SGDLS, CDR2 YYNGEE. Trimming cost V 2 bases and J 5 bases, with 14 bases left between them. CDR3 length: 15 amino acids. Original processing notes: Reference gene primer amplification in the assay estimated nucleated cell counts. Produced via immunoSEQ multiplex PCR; TCRdb's table is partial and in-frame only. That table is the source of V, J and clone size, and D and trimming were worked out from the DNA. In the table there are some 190,000 clones, 75% to 85% of which are singletons. This sample was included in a study of blood T cell repertoires in COVID-19. Study background: PBMCs, B-cell-depleted T cells, or T cells provided the cDNA or gDNA that made up the material.

The chain has TRBV9 and TRBJ2-1; D perhaps matches TRBD2 (5 bases). Sequenced input: peripheral blood. This receptor was taken from a man aged 55-75 years with acute or convalescent COVID-19. As DNA, the CDR3 is TGTGCCAGCAGCGTTTCGGGGATTCCCAACAATGAGCAGTTCTTC. Protein: CASSVSGIPNNEQFF.